These 28 T cell receptor beta chains were all obtained from the same sample, sequenced in a study of shared clonotypes between healthy human individuals. TCRdb's copy holds only in-frame clones and misses some; the assay was immunoSEQ multiplex PCR. This table holds some 2,000,000 clones, roughly 96% found once. Sample: naive CD4+ T cells sorted from blood. As to subset: CD45RA+ positively selected. The source of these receptors is a young man in good health.

The rearrangement uses TRBV30 and TRBJ1-1, with D possibly matching TRBD1 (5 bases). Trimming pared 3 bases from V and 2 bases from J, leaving 10 bases between. Germline V gives CDR1 GTSNPN, CDR2 SVGIG (reference sequence). The CDR3 consists of 13 residues. DNA for the CDR3: TGTGCCTGGAGAACTCGGACAAACACTGAAGCTTTCTTT. Its translation is CAWRTRTNTEAFF.

This chain links TRBV6-1 with TRBJ1-2, with D possibly matching TRBD1 (6 bases). Per the germline V gene, CDR1 is MNHNS and CDR2 is SASEGT. Trimming took off 5 bases at V and 4 bases at J, with 14 bases between the two ends. There are 14 residues in the CDR3. Written as DNA, the CDR3 is TGTGCCAGCAGTCCCGGACAGCGGCGCTATGGCTACACCTTC. Encoded protein: CASSPGQRRYGYTF.

This clone was observed a single time. Additional DNA sequences in this sample encode the identical CDR3. The rearrangement links TRBV30 to TRBJ2-3; no clear D. The CDR3 has 12 amino acids. Looked up from germline, CDR1 is GTSNPN and CDR2 is SVGIG (reference sequence). V lost 0 bases, J lost 6 bases, and 7 bases lay in between. CDR3 protein: CAWSVLGDTQYF. CDR3 sequence (DNA): TGTGCCTGGAGTGTACTGGGGGATACGCAGTATTTT.

As regards this clone: This sample includes further DNA sequences coding for the same CDR3. The rearrangement links TRBV5-4 to TRBJ2-7; D possibly corresponds to TRBD1 (6 bases). The CDR3 runs to 12 residues. From germline, CDR1 is SGHNT and CDR2 YYREEE (reference sequence). With 5 bases removed from V and 3 bases from J, the gap between germline ends came to 9 bases. CDR3 region: CASSLQGYEQYF. Written as DNA, the CDR3 is TGTGCCAGCAGTCTACAGGGCTACGAGCAGTACTTC.

The genes are TRBV6-6 and TRBJ2-7; 7 bases fit TRBD2. V was pared by 4 bases and J by 3 bases, with 6 bases of the junction left unmatched. CDR1 is MNHNY, CDR2 SVGAGI, per germline (reference sequence). This CDR3 is 14 amino acids long. As DNA, the CDR3 is TGTGCCAGCAGTTTGGCCCTAGCGGACTACGAGCAGTACTTC. Translating gives CASSLALADYEQYF.

This chain connects TRBV4-1 to TRBJ2-5; D possibly corresponds to TRBD1 (6 bases). The V end was cut by 1 base, the J end by 1 base, with 13 bases between. The CDR3 contains 16 residues. Per the germline V gene, CDR1 is MGHRA and CDR2 is YSYEKL. CDR3 loop: CASSQGTRTVQETQYF. For the CDR3, the DNA is TGCGCCAGCAGCCAAGGTACCCGGACAGTCCAAGAGACCCAGTACTTC.

The rearrangement links TRBV6-1 to TRBJ1-2; no clear D gene. V lost 0 bases, J lost 5 bases, and 13 bases lay in between. The length of the CDR3 is 15 residues. Germline V CDR1 and CDR2: MNHNS, SASEGT. The CDR3 sequence: CASSEAFGRDYGYTF. The CDR3 DNA reads TGTGCCAGCAGTGAAGCATTCGGGAGAGATTATGGCTACACCTTC.

A word on this clone: Different DNA sequences within this sample yield the same CDR3. V is TRBV5-8 and J is TRBJ2-5; 11 nucleotides agree with TRBD2. CDR1 is SGHTS, CDR2 YDEGEE, per germline. The V gene end was trimmed by 4 bases and the J gene end by 4 bases; junction bases not matched to a gene: 3. The CDR3 runs to 14 residues. CDR3 amino acids: CASSLGLAGETQYF. The CDR3 DNA is TGTGCCAGCAGCCTAGGACTAGCGGGAGAGACCCAGTACTTC.

The CDR3 bases are TGTGCCAGCAGTTACTCCCATGGGACGCCGGAGCAGTTCTTC. This encodes CASSYSHGTPEQFF. This chain links TRBV6-5 with TRBJ2-1; D might be TRBD1 or TRBD2, each matching 5 bases. V gave up 0 bases and J gave up 10 bases, with 13 bases separating them. Per germline, CDR1 MNHEY and CDR2 SVGAGI. CDR3 length: 14 amino acids.

This chain links TRBV5-6 with TRBJ1-2; the D gene is possibly TRBD1 (5 bases). V lost 4 bases, J lost 3 bases, and 10 bases lay in between. The CDR3 sequence is 13 residues long. Germline assignment: CDR1 SGHDT and CDR2 YYEEEE. CDR3 loop: CASSPDRDYGYTF. Here the CDR3 DNA reads TGTGCCAGCAGCCCCGACAGAGACTATGGCTACACCTTC.

This rearrangement joins TRBV29-1 to TRBJ2-3, with a weak D call TRBD2 (6 bases). Deletions cut 0 bases from V and 4 bases from J, with 23 bases between. The CDR3 is 18 residues long. From germline, CDR1 is SQVTM and CDR2 ANQGSEA. The CDR3 nucleotides are TGCAGCGTTGAAGATCTTCTGGCGGGGACGAGAGGGGCAGATACGCAGTATTTT. It is translated as CSVEDLLAGTRGADTQYF.

The V gene is TRBV9, the J gene TRBJ2-3, with 10 nucleotides matching TRBD2. The germline CDR1 and CDR2 sequences are SGDLS and YYNGEE. The CDR3 runs to 17 residues. Germline trimming cut 1 base from V and 1 base from J; bases unmatched to any gene: 6. The CDR3 nucleotides read TGTGCCAGCAGCGTAAGCGGGGGGGCCTTGGGCACAGATACGCAGTATTTT. Its protein is CASSVSGGALGTDTQYF.

The count of this clone is one. This sequence may be a read error, since a much larger clone differs from it by one base. Other DNA sequences in the sample encode the same CDR3. The chain carries TRBV7-2 and TRBJ1-5; 9 bases line up with TRBD1. V shed 1 base, J shed 3 bases, and the junction held 1 base outside the gene matches. CDR3 size: 15 residues. Germline V CDR1 and CDR2: SGHTA, FQGNSA. The CDR3 here is CASSLGQGDNQPQHF. The CDR3 DNA is TGTGCCAGCAGCTTAGGACAGGGGGACAATCAGCCCCAGCATTTT.

Worth noting for this clone: Additional DNA sequences in this sample encode the identical CDR3. This CDR3 reads CASSLVVEQYF. The DNA of the CDR3 is TGTGCCAGCAGCTTAGTGGTCGAGCAGTACTTC. The V and J genes are TRBV11-2 and TRBJ2-7; D gene unclear. Germline V gene sequence: CDR1 SGHAT, CDR2 FQNNGV. CDR3 length equals 11 residues. V was pared by 1 base and J by 6 bases, with 4 bases between.

The gene calls are TRBV5-6 and TRBJ2-3; no clear D gene. V lost 5 bases and J 0 bases, leaving 10 bases between the germline ends. CDR1 and CDR2 (germline): SGHDT, YYEEEE. The CDR3 totals 14 residues. CDR3 sequence: CASRDPASTDTQYF. In nucleotides, the CDR3 is TGTGCCAGCAGGGATCCTGCTAGCACAGATACGCAGTATTTT.

This chain connects TRBV10-3 to TRBJ2-7, with 9 positions matching TRBD1. Trimming cost V 4 bases and J 0 bases; bases outside gene matches: 10. In germline, CDR1 is ENHRY, CDR2 SYGVKD. This CDR3 contains 17 residues. The CDR3 protein is CAISGGQGRTSSYEQYF. CDR3 nucleotide sequence: TGTGCCATCAGTGGTGGACAGGGGAGGACCAGCTCCTACGAGCAGTACTTC.

The rearrangement links TRBV19 to TRBJ1-5, with 7 positions matching TRBD1. The trim removed 3 bases at V and 0 bases at J, leaving 5 bases unmatched. The CDR3 covers 16 residues. CDR1 is LNHDA and CDR2 is SQIVND in the germline V gene (reference sequence). In nucleotides, the CDR3 is TGTGCCAGTAGTATCCGACAGGGAGCTAGCAATCAGCCCCAGCATTTT. This gives the protein CASSIRQGASNQPQHF.

This chain joins TRBV10-3 and TRBJ2-3; 12 bases map to TRBD2. Trimming at V came to 6 bases and at J to 3 bases, leaving 4 bases not matched to a gene. The CDR3 covers 15 residues. From germline, CDR1 is ENHRY and CDR2 SYGVKD. As DNA, the CDR3 is TGTGCCATCAGACCCGGGACTAGCGGGACAGATACGCAGTATTTT. It specifies CAIRPGTSGTDTQYF.

The rearrangement links TRBV5-1 to TRBJ2-2; TRBD2 might be the D (5 bases). V lost 2 bases and J lost 4, with 15 bases in between. The germline gives CDR1 SGHRS, CDR2 YFSETQ. This CDR3 has 16 amino acids. This CDR3 is CASSFNLVAGTGELFF. In DNA form, the CDR3 reads TGCGCCAGCAGCTTCAACCTAGTGGCGGGCACCGGGGAGCTGTTTTTT.

CDR3 protein: CASSGGQGNEKLFF. In DNA form, the CDR3 reads TGTGCCAGCAGCGGGGGACAGGGGAATGAAAAACTGTTTTTT. The V gene is TRBV9, the J gene TRBJ1-4; TRBD1 matches at 10 bases. The CDR3 length is 14 residues. V lost 3 bases and J lost 5; bases outside the gene matches: 1. CDR1 SGDLS and CDR2 YYNGEE come from the germline V gene.

About this clone: The same CDR3 also results from other DNA sequences found in this sample. V usage is TRBV5-1 and J usage is TRBJ2-3; TRBD1 agrees at 12 bases. The V and J ends lost 3 bases and 3 bases, in that order; junction bases with no gene match: 2. Per the germline V gene, CDR1 is SGHRS and CDR2 is YFSETQ. This CDR3 region has 15 residues. The CDR3 sequence: CASSSGQGATDTQYF. The CDR3 DNA sequence: TGCGCCAGCAGCTCGGGACAGGGGGCTACAGATACGCAGTATTTT. The entire variable domain, with the rest obtained from reference TRBV5-1 and TRBJ2-3, is as follows: KAGVTQTPRYLIKTRGQQVTLSCSPISGHRSVSWYQQTPGQGLQFLFEYFSETQRNKGNFPGRFSGRQFSNSRSEMNVSTLELGDSALYLCASSSGQGATDTQYFGPGTRLTVL.

This chain uses TRBV5-1 with TRBJ2-1; tentatively, D is TRBD1 or TRBD2 (6 bases each). Trimming removed 4 bases from V and 0 bases from J, with 11 bases in between. The CDR3 runs to 15 residues. Germline lookup yields CDR1 SGHRS and CDR2 YFSETQ. CDR3 sequence: CASSGGGSSYNEQFF. The CDR3 bases are TGCGCCAGCAGCGGAGGGGGGAGCTCCTACAATGAGCAGTTCTTC.

The chain recombines TRBV18 with TRBJ1-5, with 8 bases aligning to TRBD1. The CDR3 is 14 amino acids. V dropped 3 bases and J dropped 6; count of bases not matched to a gene: 4. The germline CDR1 and CDR2 sequences are KGHSH and LQKENI. Here the CDR3 reads CASSPQGAAQPQHF. CDR3 bases: TGTGCCAGCTCACCCCAGGGGGCTGCTCAGCCCCAGCATTTT.

The chain couples TRBV30 to TRBJ1-1; unclear D gene. The CDR3 has 16 residues. Trimming stripped 2 bases from V and 0 bases from J, with 16 bases between. From germline, CDR1 is GTSNPN and CDR2 SVGIG (reference sequence). CDR3 DNA: TGTGCCTGGAGTCAAACCGGGGTTTTCATGAACACTGAAGCTTTCTTT. Amino acids: CAWSQTGVFMNTEAFF.

Comment on this clone: The identical CDR3 is also encoded by other nucleotide sequences in the sample. The rearrangement uses TRBV6-5 and TRBJ1-5, with 8 bases fitting TRBD1. Unmatched junction bases numbered 3, after V lost 6 bases and J lost 2 bases. CDR1 is MNHEY, CDR2 SVGAGI, per germline. The CDR3 runs 14 residues. The CDR3: CASSPTGGNQPQHF. The CDR3 bases are TGTGCCAGCAGCCCGACAGGGGGCAATCAGCCCCAGCATTTT.

The chain employs TRBV5-6 and TRBJ1-3; tentatively, D is TRBD1 (6 bases). V was clipped by 3 bases and J by 0 bases, with 13 bases between them. Looked up from germline, CDR1 is SGHDT and CDR2 is YYEEEE. This CDR3 has 16 amino acids. CDR3 amino acids: CASSSDSSRSGNTIYF. The CDR3, as DNA: TGTGCCAGCAGCTCGGACAGCAGCCGCTCTGGAAACACCATATATTTT. The full variable domain, its missing parts supplied by reference TRBV5-6 and TRBJ1-3, is DAGVTQSPTHLIKTRGQQVTLRCSPKSGHDTVSWYQQALGQGPQFIFQYYEEEERQRGNFPDRFSGHQFPNYSSELNVNALLLGDSALYLCASSSDSSRSGNTIYFGEGSWLTVV.

V and J are TRBV7-2 and TRBJ2-1; the match to TRBD1 covers 9 bases. Germline CDR1 and CDR2: SGHTA and FQGNSA. This CDR3 region has 16 residues. The V and J ends lost 7 bases and 5 bases, in that order; junction bases with no gene match: 12. In DNA form, the CDR3 reads TGTGCCAGCAACAAAGGGGGGACAGGGACCCACAATGAGCAGTTCTTC. Amino acids: CASNKGGTGTHNEQFF. The full variable domain, completed using reference TRBV7-2 and TRBJ2-1, is GAGVSQSPSNKVTEKGKDVELRCDPISGHTALYWYRQSLGQGLEFLIYFQGNSAPDKSGLPSDRFSAERTGGSVSTLTIQRTQQEDSAVYLCASNKGGTGTHNEQFFGPGTRLTVL.

This chain uses TRBV11-3 with TRBJ2-7; D could derive from TRBD1 or TRBD2 (7 bases each). Germline V lookup: CDR1 SGHNT, CDR2 YENEEA. V was trimmed by 5 bases and J by 8 bases, leaving 31 bases between them. This CDR3 comprises 18 residues. The CDR3 nucleotides read TGTGCCAGCAGCCCCGAACAGGGGACAACCGGGGGGCCATTGCAGCAGTACTTC. This translates into CASSPEQGTTGGPLQQYF.